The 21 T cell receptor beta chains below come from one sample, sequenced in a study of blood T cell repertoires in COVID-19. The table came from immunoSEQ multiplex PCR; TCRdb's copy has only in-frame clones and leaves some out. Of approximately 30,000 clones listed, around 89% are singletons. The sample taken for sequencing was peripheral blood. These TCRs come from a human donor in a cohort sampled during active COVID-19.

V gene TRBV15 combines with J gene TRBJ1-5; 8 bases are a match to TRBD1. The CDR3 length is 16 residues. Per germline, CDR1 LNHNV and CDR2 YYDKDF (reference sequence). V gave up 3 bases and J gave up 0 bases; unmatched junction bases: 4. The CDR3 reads CATSRTGAISNQPQHF. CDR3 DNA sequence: TGTGCCACCAGCAGGACAGGGGCCATTAGCAATCAGCCCCAGCATTTT.

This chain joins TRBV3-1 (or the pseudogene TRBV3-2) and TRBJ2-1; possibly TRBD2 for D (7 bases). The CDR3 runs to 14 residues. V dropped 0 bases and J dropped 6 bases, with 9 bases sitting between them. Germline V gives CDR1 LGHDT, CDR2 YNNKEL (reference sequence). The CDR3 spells CASSQEGGRNEQFF. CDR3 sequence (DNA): TGTGCCAGCAGCCAAGAGGGGGGGCGCAATGAGCAGTTCTTC.

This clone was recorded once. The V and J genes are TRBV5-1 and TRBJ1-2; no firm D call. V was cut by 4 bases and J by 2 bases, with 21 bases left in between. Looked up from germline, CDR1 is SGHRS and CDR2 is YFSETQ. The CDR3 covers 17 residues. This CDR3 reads CASSLGGTARSNYGYTF. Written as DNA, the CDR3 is TGCGCCAGCAGCCTCGGTGGTACAGCCCGATCAAACTATGGCTACACCTTC.

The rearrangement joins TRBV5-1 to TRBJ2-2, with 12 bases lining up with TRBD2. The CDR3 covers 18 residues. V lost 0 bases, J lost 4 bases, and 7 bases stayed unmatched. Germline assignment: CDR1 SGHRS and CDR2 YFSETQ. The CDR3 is CASSLGASGGASTGELFF. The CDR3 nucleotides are TGCGCCAGCAGCTTGGGCGCTAGCGGGGGGGCGAGCACCGGGGAGCTGTTTTTT.

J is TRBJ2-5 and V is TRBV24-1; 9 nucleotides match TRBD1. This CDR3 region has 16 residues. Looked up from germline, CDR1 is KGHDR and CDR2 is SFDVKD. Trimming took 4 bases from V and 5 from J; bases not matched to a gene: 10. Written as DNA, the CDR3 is TGTGCCACCAGTGAGTCCCCGGGACAGGGCCCCGAGACCCAGTACTTC. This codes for CATSESPGQGPETQYF.

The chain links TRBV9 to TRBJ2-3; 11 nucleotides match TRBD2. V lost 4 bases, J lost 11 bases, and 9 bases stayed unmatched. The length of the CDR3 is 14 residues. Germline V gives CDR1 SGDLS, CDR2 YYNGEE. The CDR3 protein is CASSPRGLAGGQYF. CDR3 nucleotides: TGTGCCAGCAGCCCGAGAGGACTAGCGGGCGGGCAGTATTTT.

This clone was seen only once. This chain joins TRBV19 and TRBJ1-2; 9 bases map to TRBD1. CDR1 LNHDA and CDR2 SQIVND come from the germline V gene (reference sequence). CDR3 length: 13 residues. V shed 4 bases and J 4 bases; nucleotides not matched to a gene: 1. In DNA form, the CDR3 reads TGTGCCAGTAGTACGACAGGGGGCTATGGCTACACCTTC. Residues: CASSTTGGYGYTF.

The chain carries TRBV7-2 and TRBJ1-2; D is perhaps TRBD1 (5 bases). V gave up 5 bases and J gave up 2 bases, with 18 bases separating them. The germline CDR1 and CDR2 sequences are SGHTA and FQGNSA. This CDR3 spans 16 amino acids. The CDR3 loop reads CASSPDLGHLNYGYTF. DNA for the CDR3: TGTGCCAGCAGCCCCGATCTAGGACACCTCAACTATGGCTACACCTTC.

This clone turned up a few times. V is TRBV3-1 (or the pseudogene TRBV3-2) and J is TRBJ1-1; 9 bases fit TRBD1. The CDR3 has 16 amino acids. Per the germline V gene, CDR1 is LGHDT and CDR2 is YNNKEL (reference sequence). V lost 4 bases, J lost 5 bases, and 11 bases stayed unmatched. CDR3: CASSLKGWGQGTEAFF. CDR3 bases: TGTGCCAGCAGCCTTAAGGGGTGGGGACAGGGTACTGAAGCTTTCTTT.

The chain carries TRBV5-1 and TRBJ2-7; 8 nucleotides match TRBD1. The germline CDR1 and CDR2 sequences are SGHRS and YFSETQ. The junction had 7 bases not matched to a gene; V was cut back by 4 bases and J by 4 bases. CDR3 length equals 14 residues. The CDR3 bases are TGCGCCAGCAGCACCCAGGGGGCCGGTTACGAGCAGTACTTC. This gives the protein CASSTQGAGYEQYF.

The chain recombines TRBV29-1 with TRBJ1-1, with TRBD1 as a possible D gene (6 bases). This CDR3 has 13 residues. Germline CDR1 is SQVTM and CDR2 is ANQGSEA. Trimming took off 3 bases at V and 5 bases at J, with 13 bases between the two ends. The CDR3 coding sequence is TGCAGCGTTGAGAACAGGGAGAGGACTGAAGCTTTCTTT. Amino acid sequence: CSVENRERTEAFF.

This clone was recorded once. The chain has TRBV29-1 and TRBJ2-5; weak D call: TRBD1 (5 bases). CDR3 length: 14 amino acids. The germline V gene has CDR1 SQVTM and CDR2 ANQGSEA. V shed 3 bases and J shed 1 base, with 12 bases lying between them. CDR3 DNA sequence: TGCAGCGTTGAGGCGGCAGGGATCCAAGAGACCCAGTACTTC. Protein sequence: CSVEAAGIQETQYF.

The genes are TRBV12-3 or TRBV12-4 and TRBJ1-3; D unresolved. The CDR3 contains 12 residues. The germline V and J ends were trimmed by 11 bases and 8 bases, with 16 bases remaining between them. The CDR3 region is CASSAGLDTIYF. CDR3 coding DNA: TGTGCCTCTTCGGCGGGTTTAGACACCATATATTTT.

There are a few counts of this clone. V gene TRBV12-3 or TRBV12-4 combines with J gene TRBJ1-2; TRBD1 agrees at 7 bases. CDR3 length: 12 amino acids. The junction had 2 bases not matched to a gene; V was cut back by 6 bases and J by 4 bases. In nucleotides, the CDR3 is TGTGCCAGCAGCGACAGGGCCTATGGCTACACCTTC. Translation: CASSDRAYGYTF.

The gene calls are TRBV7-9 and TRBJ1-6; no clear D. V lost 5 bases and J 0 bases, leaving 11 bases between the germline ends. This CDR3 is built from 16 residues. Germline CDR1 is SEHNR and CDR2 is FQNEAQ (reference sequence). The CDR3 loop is CASSLTISSYNSPLHF. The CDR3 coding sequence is TGTGCCAGCAGCCTCACGATTAGCTCCTATAATTCACCCCTCCACTTT.

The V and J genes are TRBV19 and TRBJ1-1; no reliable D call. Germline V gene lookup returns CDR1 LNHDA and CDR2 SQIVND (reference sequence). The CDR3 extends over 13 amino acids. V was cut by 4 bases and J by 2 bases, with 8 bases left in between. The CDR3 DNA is TGTGCCAGTAGTAGGGCAGAAAACACTGAAGCTTTCTTT. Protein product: CASSRAENTEAFF. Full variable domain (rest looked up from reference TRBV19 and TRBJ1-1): DGGITQSPKYLFRKEGQNVTLSCEQNLNHDAMYWYRQDPGQGLRLIYYSQIVNDFQKGDIAEGYSVSREKKESFPLTVTSAQKNPTAFYLCASSRAENTEAFFGQGTRLTVV.

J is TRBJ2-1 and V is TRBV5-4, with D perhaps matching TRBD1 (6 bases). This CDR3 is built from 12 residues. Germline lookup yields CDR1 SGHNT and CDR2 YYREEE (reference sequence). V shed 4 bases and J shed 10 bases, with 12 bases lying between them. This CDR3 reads CASSQQGGEQFF. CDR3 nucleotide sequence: TGTGCCAGCAGCCAACAGGGTGGAGAGCAGTTCTTC.

CDR3 region: CASSPGQGDYGYTF. As DNA, the CDR3 is TGTGCCAGCAGCCCGGGACAGGGGGACTATGGCTACACCTTC. This chain connects TRBV6-5 to TRBJ1-2; 11 nucleotides agree with TRBD1. Per germline, CDR1 MNHEY and CDR2 SVGAGI. V lost 6 bases to trimming and J lost 3 bases; unmatched junction nucleotides: 3. CDR3 size: 14 residues.

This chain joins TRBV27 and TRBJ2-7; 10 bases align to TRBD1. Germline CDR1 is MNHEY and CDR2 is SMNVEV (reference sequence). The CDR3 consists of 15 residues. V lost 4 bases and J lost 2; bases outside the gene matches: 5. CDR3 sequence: CASSSPGQGPYEQYF. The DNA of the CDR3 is TGTGCCAGCAGTTCCCCGGGACAGGGGCCCTACGAGCAGTACTTC.

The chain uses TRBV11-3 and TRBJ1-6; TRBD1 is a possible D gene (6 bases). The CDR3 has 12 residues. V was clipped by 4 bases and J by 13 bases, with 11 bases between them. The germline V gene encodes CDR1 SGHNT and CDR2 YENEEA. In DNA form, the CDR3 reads TGTGCCAGCAGCTATTCGACAGGTCCCCTCCACTTT. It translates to CASSYSTGPLHF.

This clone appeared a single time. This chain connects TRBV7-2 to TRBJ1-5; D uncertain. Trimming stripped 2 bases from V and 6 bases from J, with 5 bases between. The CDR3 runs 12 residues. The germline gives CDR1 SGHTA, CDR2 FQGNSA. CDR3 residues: CASSLYSQPQHF. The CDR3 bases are TGTGCCAGCAGCTTATATTCTCAGCCCCAGCATTTT.